The clone carrying this TCR beta chain has a handful of counts. RNA transcripts served as the template for amplifying TCR beta CDR3 regions. TCR CDR3 regions were first amplified by RT-PCR with HTBI primers. TCRdb reprocessed the multiplex PCR reads via MiXCR and lists one record per CDR3 protein. The table has 45,000 or so distinct CDR3 sequences, over 45% seen once. This specimen comes from a study of T cells in Graves' hyperthyroidism and ophthalmopathy. The source is a woman aged 45-59 years with Graves' hyperthyroidism. What was sequenced was peripheral blood or thyroid tissue (not recorded which).

CDR3 nucleotide sequence: TGTGCCATCGGGGCTGGGGGGAACACCGGGGAGCTGTTTTTT. Amino acid sequence: CAIGAGGNTGELFF. This rearrangement joins TRBV28 to TRBJ2-2; the D call may be TRBD1 or TRBD2 (5 bases each). This CDR3 contains 14 residues. With 10 bases removed from V and 1 base from J, the gap between germline ends came to 13 bases. The germline V gene has CDR1 MDHEN and CDR2 SYDVKM.